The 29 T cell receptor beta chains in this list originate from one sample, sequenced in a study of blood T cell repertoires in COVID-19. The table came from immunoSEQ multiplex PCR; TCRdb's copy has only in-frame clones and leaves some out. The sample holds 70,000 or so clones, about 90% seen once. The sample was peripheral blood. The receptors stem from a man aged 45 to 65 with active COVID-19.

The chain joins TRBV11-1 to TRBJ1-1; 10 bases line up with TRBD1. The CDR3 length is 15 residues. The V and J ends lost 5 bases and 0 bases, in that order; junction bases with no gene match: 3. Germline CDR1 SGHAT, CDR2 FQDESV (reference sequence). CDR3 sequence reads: CASSPGTGVNTEAFF. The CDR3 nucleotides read TGTGCCAGCAGCCCGGGGACAGGGGTGAACACTGAAGCTTTCTTT. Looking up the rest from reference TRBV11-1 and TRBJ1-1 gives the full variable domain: EAEVAQSPRYKITEKSQAVAFWCDPISGHATLYWYRQILGQGPELLVQFQDESVVDDSQLPKDRFSAERLKGVDSTLKIQPAELGDSAMYLCASSPGTGVNTEAFFGQGTRLTVV.

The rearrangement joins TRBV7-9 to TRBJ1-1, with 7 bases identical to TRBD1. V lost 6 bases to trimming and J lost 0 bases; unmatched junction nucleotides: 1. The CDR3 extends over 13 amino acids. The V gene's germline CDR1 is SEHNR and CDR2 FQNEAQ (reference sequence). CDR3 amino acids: CASRQGVNTEAFF. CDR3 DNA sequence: TGTGCCAGCAGGCAGGGGGTGAACACTGAAGCTTTCTTT.

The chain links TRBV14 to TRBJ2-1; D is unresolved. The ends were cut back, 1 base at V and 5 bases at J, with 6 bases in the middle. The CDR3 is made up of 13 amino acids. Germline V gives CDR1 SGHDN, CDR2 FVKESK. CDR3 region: CASSQGPNNEQFF. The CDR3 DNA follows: TGTGCCAGCAGCCAAGGTCCCAACAATGAGCAGTTCTTC.

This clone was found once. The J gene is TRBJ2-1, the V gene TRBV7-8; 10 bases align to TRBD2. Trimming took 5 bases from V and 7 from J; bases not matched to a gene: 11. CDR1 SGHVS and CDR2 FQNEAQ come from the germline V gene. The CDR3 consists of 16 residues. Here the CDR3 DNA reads TGTGCCAGCAGCCCTATAGCGGGAGGTTCGGGGAATGAGCAGTTCTTC. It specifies CASSPIAGGSGNEQFF. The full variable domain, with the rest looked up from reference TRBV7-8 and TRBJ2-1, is GAGVSQSPRYKVAKRGQDVALRCDPISGHVSLFWYQQALGQGPEFLTYFQNEAQLDKSGLPSDRFFAERPEGSVSTLKIQRTQQEDSAVYLCASSPIAGGSGNEQFFGPGTRLTVL.

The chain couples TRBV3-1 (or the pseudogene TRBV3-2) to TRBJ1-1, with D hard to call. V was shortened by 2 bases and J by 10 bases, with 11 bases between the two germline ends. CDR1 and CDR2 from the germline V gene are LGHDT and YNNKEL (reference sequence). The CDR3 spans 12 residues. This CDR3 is CASSQPREGAFF. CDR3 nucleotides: TGTGCCAGCAGCCAACCTCGGGAGGGAGCTTTCTTT.

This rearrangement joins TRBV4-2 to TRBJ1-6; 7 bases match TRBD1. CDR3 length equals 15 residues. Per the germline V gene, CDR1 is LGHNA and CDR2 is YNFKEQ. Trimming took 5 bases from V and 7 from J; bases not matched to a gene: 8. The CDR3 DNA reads TGTGCCAGCAGCGGAAGTGGGACAGTAAATTCACCCCTCCACTTT. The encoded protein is CASSGSGTVNSPLHF.

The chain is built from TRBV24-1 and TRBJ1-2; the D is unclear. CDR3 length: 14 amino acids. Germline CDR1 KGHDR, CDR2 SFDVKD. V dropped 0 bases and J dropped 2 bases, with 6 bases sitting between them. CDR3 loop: CATSDLEQNYGYTF. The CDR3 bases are TGTGCCACCAGTGATTTGGAACAGAACTATGGCTACACCTTC.

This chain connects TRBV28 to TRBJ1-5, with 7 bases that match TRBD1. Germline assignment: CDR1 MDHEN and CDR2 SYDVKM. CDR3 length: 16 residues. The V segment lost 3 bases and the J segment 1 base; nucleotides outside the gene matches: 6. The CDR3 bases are TGTGCCAGCAGTTTCGGAACAGGGGAAAGCAATCAGCCCCAGCATTTT. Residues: CASSFGTGESNQPQHF. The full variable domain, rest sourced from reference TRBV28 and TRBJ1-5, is DVKVTQSSRYLVKRTGEKVFLECVQDMDHENMFWYRQDPGLGLRLIYFSYDVKMKEKGDIPEGYSVSREKKERFSLILESASTNQTSMYLCASSFGTGESNQPQHFGDGTRLSIL.

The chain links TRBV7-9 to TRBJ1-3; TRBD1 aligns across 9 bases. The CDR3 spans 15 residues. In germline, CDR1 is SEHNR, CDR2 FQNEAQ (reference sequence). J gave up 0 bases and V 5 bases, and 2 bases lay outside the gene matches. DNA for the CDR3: TGTGCCAGCAGCAAACAGGGGGCCTCTGGAAACACCATATATTTT. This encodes CASSKQGASGNTIYF.

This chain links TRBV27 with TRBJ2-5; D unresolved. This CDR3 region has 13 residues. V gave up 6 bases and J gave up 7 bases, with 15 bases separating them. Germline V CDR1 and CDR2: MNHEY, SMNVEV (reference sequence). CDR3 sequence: CASSLGSLGTQYF. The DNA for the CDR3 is TGTGCCAGCAGCCTCGGTAGCCTGGGGACCCAGTACTTC.

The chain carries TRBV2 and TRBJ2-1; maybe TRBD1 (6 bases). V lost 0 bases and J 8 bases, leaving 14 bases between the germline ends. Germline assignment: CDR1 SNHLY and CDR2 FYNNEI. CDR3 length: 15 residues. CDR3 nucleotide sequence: TGTGCCAGCAGTGAAGCCGTAGACAGGATTGATGAGCAGTTCTTC. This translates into CASSEAVDRIDEQFF.

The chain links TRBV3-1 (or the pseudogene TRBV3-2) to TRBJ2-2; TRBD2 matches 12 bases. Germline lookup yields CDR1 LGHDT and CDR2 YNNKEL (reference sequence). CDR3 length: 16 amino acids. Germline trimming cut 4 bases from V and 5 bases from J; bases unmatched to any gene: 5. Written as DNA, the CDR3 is TGTGCCAGCAGCCCTAGCGGGAGGGGGGAGACCGGGGAGCTGTTTTTT. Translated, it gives CASSPSGRGETGELFF.

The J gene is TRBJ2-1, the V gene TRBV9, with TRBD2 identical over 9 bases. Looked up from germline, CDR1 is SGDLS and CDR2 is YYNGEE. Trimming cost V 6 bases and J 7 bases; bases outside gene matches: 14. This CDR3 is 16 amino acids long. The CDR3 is CASTGGGIAGANEQFF. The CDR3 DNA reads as TGTGCCAGCACGGGGGGTGGAATAGCGGGAGCTAATGAGCAGTTCTTC.

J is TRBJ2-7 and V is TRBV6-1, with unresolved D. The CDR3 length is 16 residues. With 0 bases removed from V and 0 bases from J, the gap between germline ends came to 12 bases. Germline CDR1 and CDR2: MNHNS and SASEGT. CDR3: CASSEAGQMGSYEQYF. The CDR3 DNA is TGTGCCAGCAGTGAAGCGGGCCAGATGGGCTCCTACGAGCAGTACTTC.

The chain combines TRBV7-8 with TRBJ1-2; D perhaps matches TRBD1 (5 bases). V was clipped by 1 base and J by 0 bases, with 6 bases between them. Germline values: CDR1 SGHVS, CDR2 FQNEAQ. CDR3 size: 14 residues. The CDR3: CASSLGRANYGYTF. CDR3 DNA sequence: TGTGCCAGCAGCTTAGGCAGGGCTAACTATGGCTACACCTTC.

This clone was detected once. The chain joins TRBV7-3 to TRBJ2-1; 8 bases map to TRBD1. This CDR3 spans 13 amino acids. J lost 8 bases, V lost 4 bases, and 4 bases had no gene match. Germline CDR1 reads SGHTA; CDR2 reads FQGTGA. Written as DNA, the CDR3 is TGTGCCAGCAGCTGGAAGGACAGGGATGAGCAGTTCTTC. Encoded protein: CASSWKDRDEQFF.

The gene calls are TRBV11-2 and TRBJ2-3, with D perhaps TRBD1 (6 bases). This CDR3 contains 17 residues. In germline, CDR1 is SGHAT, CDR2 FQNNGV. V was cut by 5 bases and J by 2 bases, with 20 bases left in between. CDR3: CASSRTGRALSTDTQYF. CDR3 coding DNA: TGTGCCAGCAGCCGTACAGGGAGAGCGCTATCCACAGATACGCAGTATTTT. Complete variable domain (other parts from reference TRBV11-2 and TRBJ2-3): EAGVAQSPRYKIIEKRQSVAFWCNPISGHATLYWYQQILGQGPKLLIQFQNNGVVDDSQLPKDRFSAERLKGVDSTLKIQPAKLEDSAVYLCASSRTGRALSTDTQYFGPGTRLTVL.

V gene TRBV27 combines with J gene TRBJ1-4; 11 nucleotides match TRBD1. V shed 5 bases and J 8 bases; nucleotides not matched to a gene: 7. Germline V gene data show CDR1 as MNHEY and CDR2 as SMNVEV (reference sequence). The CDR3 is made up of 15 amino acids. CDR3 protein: CASSPGTGGREKLFF. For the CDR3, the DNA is TGTGCCAGCAGTCCGGGGACAGGGGGTAGGGAAAAACTGTTTTTT.

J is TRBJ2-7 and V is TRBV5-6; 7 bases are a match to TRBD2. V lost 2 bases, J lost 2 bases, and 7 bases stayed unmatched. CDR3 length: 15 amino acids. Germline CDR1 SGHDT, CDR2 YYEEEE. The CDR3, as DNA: TGTGCCAGCAGCTTTCGCGCGGGAGCCCCCTACGAGCAGTACTTC. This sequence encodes CASSFRAGAPYEQYF.

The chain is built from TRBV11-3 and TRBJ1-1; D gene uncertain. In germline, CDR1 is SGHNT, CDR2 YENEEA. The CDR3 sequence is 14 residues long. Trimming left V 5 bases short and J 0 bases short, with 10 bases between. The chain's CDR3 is CASSALRLNTEAFF. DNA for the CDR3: TGTGCCAGCAGCGCTTTGCGCCTGAACACTGAAGCTTTCTTT. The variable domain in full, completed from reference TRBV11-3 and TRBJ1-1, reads EAGVVQSPRYKIIEKKQPVAFWCNPISGHNTLYWYLQNLGQGPELLIRYENEEAVDDSQLPKDRFSAERLKGVDSTLKIQPAELGDSAVYLCASSALRLNTEAFFGQGTRLTVV.

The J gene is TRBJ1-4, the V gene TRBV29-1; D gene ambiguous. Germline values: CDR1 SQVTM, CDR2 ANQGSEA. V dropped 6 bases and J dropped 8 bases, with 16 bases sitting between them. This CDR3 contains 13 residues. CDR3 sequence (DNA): TGCAGCGTCCGGGAGGCCCTGGGCGAAAAACTGTTTTTT. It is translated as CSVREALGEKLFF.

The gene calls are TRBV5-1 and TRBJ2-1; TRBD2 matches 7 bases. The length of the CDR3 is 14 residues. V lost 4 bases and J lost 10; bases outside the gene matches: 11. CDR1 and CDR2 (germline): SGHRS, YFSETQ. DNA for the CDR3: TGCGCCAGCAGCCGAACTAGCGCGAGGGAGGAGCAGTTCTTC. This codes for CASSRTSAREEQFF.

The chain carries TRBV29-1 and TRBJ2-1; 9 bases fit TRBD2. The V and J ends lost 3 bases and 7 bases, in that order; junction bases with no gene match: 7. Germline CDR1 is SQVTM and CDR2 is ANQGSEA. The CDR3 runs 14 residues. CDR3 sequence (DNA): TGCAGCGTTGAGGTCCGAGCGGGAGGTAATGAGCAGTTCTTC. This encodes CSVEVRAGGNEQFF.

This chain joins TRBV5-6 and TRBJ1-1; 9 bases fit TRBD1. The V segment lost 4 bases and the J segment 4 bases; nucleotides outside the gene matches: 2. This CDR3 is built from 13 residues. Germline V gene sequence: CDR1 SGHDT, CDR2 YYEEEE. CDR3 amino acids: CASSPDRGTEAFF. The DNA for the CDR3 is TGTGCCAGCAGCCCGGACAGGGGCACTGAAGCTTTCTTT.

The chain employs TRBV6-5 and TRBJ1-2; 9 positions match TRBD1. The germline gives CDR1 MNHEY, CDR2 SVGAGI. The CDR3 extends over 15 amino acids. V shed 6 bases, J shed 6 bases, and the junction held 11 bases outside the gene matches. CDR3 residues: CASSQMGGTGHGYTF. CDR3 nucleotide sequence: TGTGCCAGCAGCCAAATGGGGGGGACAGGGCATGGCTACACCTTC.

The CDR3 reads CASTLGSLSYGYTF. CDR3 nucleotide sequence: TGTGCCAGCACCCTAGGATCCCTAAGCTATGGCTACACCTTC. The chain is built from TRBV5-6 and TRBJ1-2; D ambiguous. V lost 6 bases and J 4 bases, leaving 16 bases between the germline ends. Germline loops: CDR1 SGHDT, CDR2 YYEEEE. The CDR3 is made up of 14 amino acids.

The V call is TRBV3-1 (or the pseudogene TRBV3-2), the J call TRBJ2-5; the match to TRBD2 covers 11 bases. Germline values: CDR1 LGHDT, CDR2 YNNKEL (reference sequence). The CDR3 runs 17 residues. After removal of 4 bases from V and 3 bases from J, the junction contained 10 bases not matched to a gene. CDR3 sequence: CASSLTRPGLAEETQYF. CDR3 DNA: TGTGCCAGCAGCCTAACCCGACCGGGACTAGCGGAAGAGACCCAGTACTTC.

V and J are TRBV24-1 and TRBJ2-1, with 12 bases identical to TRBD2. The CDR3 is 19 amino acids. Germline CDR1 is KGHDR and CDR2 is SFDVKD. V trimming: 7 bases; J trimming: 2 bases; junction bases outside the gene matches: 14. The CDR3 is CATSHGLAGRDGPYNEQFF. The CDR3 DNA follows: TGTGCCACCAGCCACGGACTAGCGGGAAGGGACGGGCCCTACAATGAGCAGTTCTTC.

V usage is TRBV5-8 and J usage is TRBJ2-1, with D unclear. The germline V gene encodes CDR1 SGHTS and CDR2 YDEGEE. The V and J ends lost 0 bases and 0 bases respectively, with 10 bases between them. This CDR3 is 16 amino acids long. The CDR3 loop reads CASSLESSRSYNEQFF. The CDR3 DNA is TGTGCCAGCAGCTTGGAGTCGTCGCGCTCCTACAATGAGCAGTTCTTC.